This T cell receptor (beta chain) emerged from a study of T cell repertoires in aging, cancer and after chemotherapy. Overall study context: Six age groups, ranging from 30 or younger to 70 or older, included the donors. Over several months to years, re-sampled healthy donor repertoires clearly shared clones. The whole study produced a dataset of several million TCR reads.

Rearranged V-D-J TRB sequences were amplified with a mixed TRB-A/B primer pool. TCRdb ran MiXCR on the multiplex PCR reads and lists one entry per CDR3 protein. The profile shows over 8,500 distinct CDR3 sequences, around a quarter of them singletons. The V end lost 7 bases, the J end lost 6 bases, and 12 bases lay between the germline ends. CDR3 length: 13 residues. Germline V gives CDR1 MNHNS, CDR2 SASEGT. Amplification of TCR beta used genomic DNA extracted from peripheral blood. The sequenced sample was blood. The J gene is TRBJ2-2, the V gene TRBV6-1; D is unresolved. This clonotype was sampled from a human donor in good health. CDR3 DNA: TGTGCCAGCAACCGGGCCCCCCCCGGGGAGCTGTTTTTT. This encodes CASNRAPPGELFF.